The 6 T cell receptor beta chains below were found in one sample sequenced in a study of CD8+ T cells in alopecia areata. cDNA reverse transcribed from extracted RNA served as the sequencing template. Data came from immunoSEQ multiplex PCR; TCRdb stores just in-frame clones and leaves some out. This sample carries 100,000 to 150,000 clones, around two fifths of them seen once, and the ten largest clones take 3.1%. The sample comprised CD4+ T cells sorted from blood. Receptors were obtained from a human donor with alopecia areata.

V and J are TRBV19 and TRBJ2-7, with TRBD2 matching 14 bases. Germline V lookup: CDR1 LNHDA, CDR2 SQIVND (reference sequence). V lost 3 bases, J lost 7 bases, and 14 bases stayed unmatched. The CDR3 has 18 amino acids. This CDR3 is CASSMDGLGTSGRLEQYF. The CDR3 DNA reads as TGTGCCAGTAGTATGGACGGTCTGGGGACTAGCGGGAGACTTGAGCAGTACTTC. The whole variable domain, remainder taken from reference TRBV19 and TRBJ2-7, is DGGITQSPKYLFRKEGQNVTLSCEQNLNHDAMYWYRQDPGQGLRLIYYSQIVNDFQKGDIAEGYSVSREKKESFPLTVTSAQKNPTAFYLCASSMDGLGTSGRLEQYFGPGTRLTVT.

CDR3 nucleotides: TGTGCCAGCAGTCAAACCAGGGATGAGCAGTTCTTC. Residues: CASSQTRDEQFF. The V gene is TRBV11-1, the J gene TRBJ2-1; D possibly corresponds to TRBD1 (5 bases). CDR1 and CDR2 (germline): SGHAT, FQDESV (reference sequence). The CDR3 loop spans 12 amino acids. V was clipped by 6 bases and J by 8 bases, with 11 bases between them.

V usage is TRBV6-4 and J usage is TRBJ2-3; D unclear. Trimming removed 6 bases at V and 11 bases at J, with 12 bases between. This CDR3 contains 11 residues. Germline values: CDR1 MRHNA, CDR2 SNTAGT. The CDR3 here is CASSSSGVQYF. The CDR3 coding sequence is TGTGCCAGCAGCTCCTCAGGTGTGCAGTATTTT.

The rearrangement links TRBV6-5 to TRBJ2-1; D may be TRBD2 (6 bases). The CDR3 sequence is 15 residues long. Trimming left V 2 bases short and J 1 base short, with 9 bases between. Germline loops: CDR1 MNHEY, CDR2 SVGAGI. CDR3 protein: CASSYGSGSYNEQFF. CDR3 coding DNA: TGTGCCAGCAGTTACGGGAGCGGGTCCTACAATGAGCAGTTCTTC.

This chain uses TRBV10-3 with TRBJ2-5, with D possibly being TRBD2 (5 bases). V lost 5 bases and J lost 2, with 12 bases in between. CDR3 length equals 14 residues. The germline V gene encodes CDR1 ENHRY and CDR2 SYGVKD. CDR3 bases: TGTGCCATCAGTCCCGGACTGGGGCAAGAGACCCAGTACTTC. Protein product: CAISPGLGQETQYF.

This clone appeared a few times. This chain uses TRBV11-2 with TRBJ1-3; D possibly corresponds to TRBD1 (5 bases). V dropped 5 bases and J dropped 4 bases, with 12 bases sitting between them. CDR1 is SGHAT and CDR2 is FQNNGV in the germline V gene. CDR3 size: 14 residues. CDR3 sequence reads: CASSPQGAGNTIYF. The CDR3 DNA is TGTGCCAGCAGCCCCCAGGGCGCGGGAAACACCATATATTTT.